These T cell receptor beta chains were read from a single sample in a study of cytomegalovirus exposure and HLA in healthy donors. TCRdb keeps only in-frame clones here, not all; method: immunoSEQ multiplex PCR. The sample records roughly 100,000 clones, around three quarters being singletons. Sequenced: PBMCs. All receptors come from a young woman in good health and CMV-seropositive. CDR3s include the opening cysteine and the closing phenylalanine or tryptophan. Each record gives: clone size, J gene, D gene, V gene, CDR3 protein, CDR3 DNA. A D gene is named only where the DNA matches it firmly. Not all rows give a size; the values are once, few, many and, for expanded clones, a class.

NA	TRBJ1-1	NA	TRBV14	CASSQDLPSPGTEAFF	TGTGCCAGCAGCCAAGATCTCCCCAGTCCGGGAACTGAAGCTTTCTTT
NA	TRBJ1-1	NA	TRBV25-1	CASSEGRAEAFF	TGTGCCAGCAGTGAGGGGCGAGCTGAAGCTTTCTTT
few	TRBJ2-4	TRBD2	TRBV7-2	CASSRRLAGDSFIQYF	TGTGCCAGCAGCCGCAGACTAGCGGGAGATAGCTTCATTCAGTACTTC
few	TRBJ1-1	TRBD1	TRBV28	CASSSPRDSGWNTEAFF	TGTGCCAGCAGTTCCCCCCGGGACAGTGGTTGGAACACTGAAGCTTTCTTT
NA	TRBJ1-2	TRBD1	TRBV9	CASSVGTGEGTSGYTF	TGTGCCAGCAGCGTCGGGACAGGGGAAGGTACAAGCGGCTACACCTTC
NA	TRBJ2-3	TRBD2	TRBV4-1	CASSLRGAGEKDTQYF	TGCGCCAGCAGCCTCCGAGGAGCGGGAGAGAAAGATACGCAGTATTTT
NA	TRBJ1-1	TRBD1	TRBV7-8	CASSPQTGLNTEAFF	TGTGCCAGCAGCCCGCAGACAGGGCTGAACACTGAAGCTTTCTTT
NA	TRBJ2-3	TRBD2	TRBV27	CASSLLAGATDTQYF	TGTGCCAGCAGTTTACTAGCGGGAGCCACAGATACGCAGTATTTT
once	TRBJ2-7	TRBD2	TRBV11-2	CASSSGTSAYEQYF	TGTGCCAGCAGCTCGGGGACTAGCGCCTACGAGCAGTACTTC
NA	TRBJ2-7	NA	TRBV6-5	CASSYGQTTYEQYF	TGTGCCAGCAGTTATGGACAGACCACCTACGAGCAGTACTTC
NA	TRBJ1-2	TRBD1	TRBV14	CASSPGQGRSNTF	TGTGCCAGCAGCCCGGGACAGGGTAGGAGTAACACCTTC
NA	TRBJ1-2	TRBD1	TRBV5-6	CASSGEGQAIYGYTF	TGTGCCAGCAGCGGCGAAGGACAGGCGATCTATGGCTACACCTTC
NA	TRBJ2-1	NA	TRBV7-3	CASSSGMGQSNEQFF	TGTGCCAGCAGCTCAGGCATGGGACAATCAAATGAGCAGTTCTTC
NA	TRBJ2-2	TRBD2	TRBV4-1	CASSQDSGGATGELFF	TGCGCCAGCAGCCAAGACTCGGGGGGGGCAACCGGGGAGCTGTTTTTT
NA	TRBJ1-6	NA	TRBV10-1	CASSLDRYSPLHF	TGCGCCAGCAGCCTCGACAGATACTCACCCCTCCACTTT
NA	TRBJ2-1	TRBD2	TRBV7-6	CASSFLAGEHEQFF	TGTGCCAGCAGCTTTCTAGCGGGAGAACATGAGCAGTTCTTC
NA	TRBJ1-1	TRBD1	TRBV6-5	CASSRGQLNTEAFF	TGTGCCAGCAGTAGGGGACAGTTGAACACTGAAGCTTTCTTT
once	TRBJ2-1	TRBD2	TRBV6-5	CASKDTSGYNEQFF	TGTGCCAGCAAGGACACTAGCGGGTACAATGAGCAGTTCTTC
NA	TRBJ2-1	TRBD2	TRBV19	CASSPRTSGYYSYNEQFF	TGTGCCAGTAGTCCGCGAACTAGCGGTTACTACTCCTACAATGAGCAGTTCTTC
NA	TRBJ1-5	TRBD1	TRBV19	CATETTGGRQPQHF	TGTGCCACCGAGACAACAGGGGGGAGGCAGCCCCAGCATTTT
NA	TRBJ2-7	TRBD1	TRBV27	CASSFEVGTGGGEQYF	TGTGCCAGCAGTTTCGAAGTTGGGACAGGGGGAGGCGAGCAGTACTTC
NA	TRBJ1-1	TRBD1	TRBV7-9	CASSRTGDTEAFF	TGTGCCAGCAGCCGGACAGGGGACACTGAAGCTTTCTTT
NA	TRBJ2-5	NA	TRBV6-1	CASVHGETQYF	TGTGCCAGCGTCCACGGAGAGACCCAGTACTTC
NA	TRBJ1-1	NA	TRBV30	CAWSVGQLNTEAFF	TGTGCCTGGAGTGTAGGACAGCTGAACACTGAAGCTTTCTTT
NA	TRBJ1-2	NA	TRBV5-4	CASSYGQNYGYTF	TGTGCCAGCAGCTATGGACAGAACTATGGCTACACCTTC
NA	TRBJ1-2	TRBD1	TRBV6-1	CASRLDRTNYGYTF	TGTGCCAGCAGACTGGACAGGACTAACTATGGCTACACCTTC
NA	TRBJ2-5	NA	TRBV4-1	CASSQDRDKQETQYF	TGCGCCAGCAGCCAAGATAGGGACAAGCAAGAGACCCAGTACTTC
few	TRBJ2-3	TRBD2	TRBV5-1	CASSPLSGSPISTDTQYF	TGCGCCAGCAGCCCCCTCAGCGGGAGCCCCATCAGCACAGATACGCAGTATTTT
NA	TRBJ2-5	NA	TRBV30	CAWSVNSQETQYF	TGTGCCTGGAGTGTTAACAGTCAAGAGACCCAGTACTTC
NA	TRBJ1-2	NA	TRBV10-3	CAIKGLAGSYGYTF	TGTGCCATCAAAGGTCTGGCAGGATCCTATGGCTACACCTTC
once	TRBJ1-4	TRBD1	TRBV7-2	CASSPGTVSATNEKLFF	TGTGCCAGCAGCCCCGGGACAGTTAGCGCAACTAATGAAAAACTGTTTTTT
NA	TRBJ2-2	TRBD2	TRBV2	CASSERGLAGAGELFF	TGTGCCAGCAGTGAAAGAGGCCTAGCGGGAGCCGGGGAGCTGTTTTTT
NA	TRBJ2-1	TRBD1	TRBV4-1	CASSHGQGAGYNEQFF	TGCGCCAGCAGCCACGGACAGGGGGCGGGTTACAATGAGCAGTTCTTC
NA	TRBJ1-5	NA	TRBV27	CASSLMQGQPQHF	TGTGCCAGCAGTTTGATGCAGGGTCAGCCCCAGCATTTT
NA	TRBJ2-3	NA	TRBV29-1	CSVDTRTLTDTQYF	TGCAGCGTTGATACTAGGACCCTCACAGATACGCAGTATTTT
NA	TRBJ1-5	NA	TRBV29-1	CSVEVPGDQPQHF	TGCAGCGTTGAAGTACCGGGGGATCAGCCCCAGCATTTT
NA	TRBJ1-1	NA	TRBV19	CAVVGGGIDTEAFF	TGTGCCGTCGTGGGGGGGGGAATTGACACTGAAGCTTTCTTT
NA	TRBJ2-7	NA	TRBV27	CATPPSDSYEQYF	TGTGCCACCCCCCCTAGCGACTCCTACGAGCAGTACTTC
NA	TRBJ2-2	NA	TRBV19	CASSIAHRVRGTGELFF	TGTGCCAGTAGTATAGCCCACAGGGTAAGGGGCACCGGGGAGCTGTTTTTT
once	TRBJ2-2	TRBD2	TRBV7-8	CASRVGRVTGELFF	TGTGCCAGCCGCGTAGGGAGGGTCACCGGGGAGCTGTTTTTT
NA	TRBJ2-7	NA	TRBV28	CASRNAESSSYEQYF	TGTGCCAGCCGCAATGCCGAGTCGAGCTCCTACGAGCAGTACTTC
NA	TRBJ2-1	NA	TRBV10-3	CAISGGPSGQFF	TGTGCCATCAGCGGGGGGCCCTCAGGGCAGTTCTTC
NA	TRBJ1-2	NA	TRBV6-5	CASRSPQGGYTF	TGTGCCAGCAGGAGCCCCCAGGGAGGCTACACCTTC
NA	TRBJ2-2	NA	TRBV5-1	CASSRDLITGELFF	TGCGCCAGCAGCCGGGACTTAATCACCGGGGAGCTGTTTTTT
few	TRBJ1-1	TRBD1	TRBV11-1	CASSLGRGLNTEAFF	TGTGCCAGCAGCTTAGGCAGGGGGCTGAACACTGAAGCTTTCTTT
NA	TRBJ2-7	TRBD1	TRBV5-6	CASSLAGQGPYEQYF	TGTGCCAGCAGCTTGGCTGGACAGGGCCCCTACGAGCAGTACTTC
once	TRBJ1-5	TRBD1	TRBV6-5	CASSDRAGGQPQHF	TGTGCCAGCAGCGACAGGGCTGGTGGTCAGCCCCAGCATTTT
few	TRBJ2-3	NA	TRBV19	CASSIRAARDTQYF	TGTGCCAGTAGTATTCGAGCGGCGCGAGATACGCAGTATTTT
few	TRBJ1-1	NA	TRBV7-2	CASSLSGMNTEAFF	TGTGCCAGCAGCTTATCGGGGATGAACACTGAAGCTTTCTTT
NA	TRBJ2-1	NA	TRBV7-3	CASSNSGNEQFF	TGTGCCAGCAGCAATAGCGGCAATGAGCAGTTCTTC
NA	TRBJ1-5	TRBD1	TRBV15	CATSSQGWTGDQPQHF	TGTGCCACCAGCAGTCAGGGCTGGACAGGGGATCAGCCCCAGCATTTT
NA	TRBJ1-5	TRBD1	TRBV30	CAWTMTGSNQPQHF	TGTGCCTGGACCATGACAGGGTCGAACCAGCCCCAGCATTTT
once	TRBJ2-3	NA	TRBV7-9	CASSSYRDTDTQYF	TGTGCCAGCAGCTCCTACCGGGACACAGATACGCAGTATTTT
once	TRBJ1-2	TRBD1	TRBV29-1	CSVDRGGNYGYTF	TGCAGCGTTGATAGAGGGGGCAACTATGGCTACACCTTC
NA	TRBJ2-2	TRBD1	TRBV7-9	CASDPGTGERSAGELFF	TGTGCCAGTGACCCCGGGACAGGGGAGCGAAGTGCGGGGGAGCTGTTTTTT